These 29 T cell receptor beta chains originate from one sample sequenced in a study of cytomegalovirus exposure and HLA in healthy donors. In the PCR, 60 Vbeta and 13 Jbeta primers were used. Assay used: immunoSEQ multiplex PCR; TCRdb lists only in-frame clones, some missing. The table has 70,000 to 90,000 clones, 70% to 75% seen once; the top ten hold roughly 4.2%. The sample taken for sequencing was PBMCs. Every receptor here comes from a man aged 60-69 years in good health and CMV-seronegative.

The V call is TRBV5-4, the J call TRBJ1-6; the match to TRBD1 covers 8 bases. CDR1 and CDR2 from the germline V gene are SGHNT and YYREEE (reference sequence). This CDR3 contains 18 residues. The ends lost 4 bases at V and 1 base at J; junction bases unmatched: 10. CDR3 region: CASSLDREGKSYNSPLHF. CDR3 nucleotides: TGTGCCAGCAGCCTGGACAGGGAAGGTAAGTCCTATAATTCACCCCTCCACTTT. The entire variable domain, with the rest obtained from reference TRBV5-4 and TRBJ1-6, is as follows: ETGVTQSPTHLIKTRGQQVTLRCSSQSGHNTVSWYQQALGQGPQFIFQYYREEENGRGNFPPRFSGLQFPNYSSELNVNALELDDSALYLCASSLDREGKSYNSPLHFGNGTRLTVT.

This clone was seen repeatedly, ten times or more. The rearrangement links TRBV19 to TRBJ2-1; tentative D call: TRBD1 (5 bases). With 1 base removed from V and 4 bases from J, the gap between germline ends came to 8 bases. The germline V gene encodes CDR1 LNHDA and CDR2 SQIVND (reference sequence). The CDR3 length is 14 residues. CDR3 coding DNA: TGTGCCAGTAGTATAGGTGCAGGGTACAATGAGCAGTTCTTC. It is translated as CASSIGAGYNEQFF.

The chain couples TRBV6-5 to TRBJ2-7; tentative D call: TRBD1 (6 bases). The CDR3 consists of 14 residues. Germline V lookup: CDR1 MNHEY, CDR2 SVGAGI. The V end was cut by 6 bases, the J end by 0 bases, with 12 bases between. CDR3 protein: CASSWGHGSYEQYF. The CDR3 region has the DNA TGTGCCAGCAGCTGGGGACACGGCTCCTACGAGCAGTACTTC.

V is TRBV10-2 and J is TRBJ2-3, with 7 bases that match TRBD2. V was clipped by 6 bases and J by 4 bases; unmatched bases: 7. This CDR3 has 14 residues. Germline CDR1 and CDR2: WSHSY and SAAADI. In nucleotides, the CDR3 is TGCGCCAGCAGGCCAGGGAGGGTGTCAGATACGCAGTATTTT. Translating gives CASRPGRVSDTQYF.

This sequence joins TRBV25-1 and TRBJ1-1, with D possibly matching TRBD1 (6 bases). The CDR3 runs 11 residues. Per the germline V gene, CDR1 is MGHDK and CDR2 is SYGVNS. V was clipped by 7 bases and J by 7 bases, with 10 bases between them. The DNA for the CDR3 is TGTGCCAGCAACCAGGGGATTGAAGCTTTCTTT. Translated, it gives CASNQGIEAFF.

This chain connects TRBV7-8 to TRBJ2-2; TRBD1 matches at 9 bases. Germline V lookup: CDR1 SGHVS, CDR2 FQNEAQ. Trimming cost V 5 bases and J 7 bases; bases outside gene matches: 8. This CDR3 region has 15 residues. Here the CDR3 reads CASSAGQGIHGELFF. The CDR3 bases are TGTGCCAGCAGCGCGGGACAGGGAATACACGGGGAGCTGTTTTTT.

The chain joins TRBV2 to TRBJ2-5, with D possibly matching TRBD1 (5 bases). Germline V gene lookup returns CDR1 SNHLY and CDR2 FYNNEI. Trimming took 4 bases from V and 5 from J, leaving 11 bases between them. The length of the CDR3 is 13 residues. The CDR3 spells CASSVRDRETQYF. The DNA for the CDR3 is TGTGCCAGCAGTGTCAGGGATCGGGAGACCCAGTACTTC.

The J gene is TRBJ2-1, the V gene TRBV14; 7 nucleotides line up with TRBD1. CDR1 is SGHDN, CDR2 FVKESK, per germline. The trim removed 1 base at V and 1 base at J, leaving 1 base unmatched. CDR3 size: 15 residues. The CDR3 protein is CASSQGTGSYNEQFF. The CDR3 DNA sequence: TGTGCCAGCAGCCAAGGGACAGGTTCCTACAATGAGCAGTTCTTC.

The CDR3 loop reads CASHREWYEQYF. The DNA for the CDR3 is TGCGCCAGTCACAGGGAATGGTACGAGCAGTACTTC. J is TRBJ2-7 and V is TRBV5-1; maybe TRBD1 (6 bases). Germline lookup yields CDR1 SGHRS and CDR2 YFSETQ. This CDR3 has 12 amino acids. Trimming removed 8 bases from V and 4 bases from J, with 13 bases in between.

The chain has TRBV19 and TRBJ2-1, with D possibly matching TRBD2 (6 bases). Germline CDR1 LNHDA, CDR2 SQIVND (reference sequence). This CDR3 has 15 amino acids. Deletions cut 5 bases from V and 8 bases from J, with 19 bases between. The CDR3 DNA reads as TGTGCCAGTAGTGCCTCCGGGACTTTTCCCTATGAGCAGTTCTTC. Translated, it gives CASSASGTFPYEQFF.

A single count supports this clone. The rearrangement joins TRBV5-1 to TRBJ2-7, with TRBD1 matching over 7 bases. The length of the CDR3 is 14 residues. Germline CDR1 is SGHRS and CDR2 is YFSETQ. Trimming removed 0 bases from V and 5 bases from J; junction bases left unmatched: 5. CDR3 nucleotides: TGCGCCAGCAGCTTGGTTAGGGGGCCCAACGAGCAGTACTTC. It is translated as CASSLVRGPNEQYF.

This chain links TRBV19 with TRBJ1-2, with 7 nucleotides matching TRBD1. V lost 5 bases to trimming and J lost 5 bases; unmatched junction nucleotides: 8. This CDR3 spans 14 amino acids. Germline V gives CDR1 LNHDA, CDR2 SQIVND (reference sequence). The CDR3 region is CASSSTGWEYGYTF. The DNA of the CDR3 is TGTGCCAGTAGTTCGACAGGGTGGGAGTATGGCTACACCTTC.

The genes are TRBV6-1 and TRBJ2-1; tentatively, D is TRBD1 (5 bases). Trimming stripped 4 bases from V and 2 bases from J, with 9 bases between. CDR1 and CDR2 from the germline V gene are MNHNS and SASEGT. There are 14 residues in the CDR3. The CDR3 here is CASSGQFPYNEQFF. The DNA of the CDR3 is TGTGCCAGCAGTGGACAGTTTCCCTACAATGAGCAGTTCTTC.

The chain links TRBV5-5 to TRBJ2-7; D is undetermined. Germline CDR1 and CDR2: SGHKS and YYEKEE (reference sequence). The CDR3 is 12 residues long. V was cut by 6 bases and J by 0 bases, with 7 bases left in between. The CDR3 protein is CASTKSSYEQYF. The CDR3 DNA sequence: TGTGCCAGCACCAAGAGCTCCTACGAGCAGTACTTC. Full variable domain (missing parts from reference TRBV5-5 and TRBJ2-7): DAGVTQSPTHLIKTRGQQVTLRCSPISGHKSVSWYQQVLGQGPQFIFQYYEKEERGRGNFPDRFSARQFPNYSSELNVNALLLGDSALYLCASTKSSYEQYFGPGTRLTVT.

V and J are TRBV5-1 and TRBJ2-7; 12 bases are a match to TRBD2. The germline gives CDR1 SGHRS, CDR2 YFSETQ. The ends lost 5 bases at V and 6 bases at J; junction bases unmatched: 12. The CDR3 has 16 amino acids. The CDR3 sequence: CASSSGTSGRKSEQYF. The CDR3 DNA reads TGCGCCAGCAGTTCCGGGACTAGCGGGCGAAAGAGCGAGCAGTACTTC.

The V and J genes are TRBV6-5 and TRBJ1-2; 7 nucleotides line up with TRBD1. Germline V gene sequence: CDR1 MNHEY, CDR2 SVGAGI. V trimming: 6 bases; J trimming: 8 bases; junction bases outside the gene matches: 9. This CDR3 has 13 residues. The CDR3 sequence: CASRRDSPAGYTF. The CDR3 DNA follows: TGTGCCAGCAGGAGGGACAGCCCTGCGGGCTACACCTTC.

This chain joins TRBV30 and TRBJ2-5, with 9 bases that match TRBD1. Matching the DNA end better, TRBJ2-7 makes the J call doubtful. Germline-derived CDR1 and CDR2 are GTSNPN and SVGIG (reference sequence). The CDR3 is made up of 15 amino acids. Written as DNA, the CDR3 is TGTGCCTGGAGCGTAGGGACAGGGATCTCCTACGAGCAGTACTTC. This gives the protein CAWSVGTGISYEQYF.

V usage is TRBV4-1 and J usage is TRBJ2-7; 16 bases align to TRBD2. Germline trimming cut 4 bases from V and 8 bases from J; bases unmatched to any gene: 11. This CDR3 spans 17 amino acids. Germline V lookup: CDR1 MGHRA, CDR2 YSYEKL. CDR3 in amino acids: CASSRSSGTSGGVKQYF. The CDR3 DNA is TGCGCCAGCAGCCGATCCTCCGGGACTAGCGGGGGGGTGAAGCAGTACTTC.

The chain uses TRBV6-1 and TRBJ2-1; TRBD2 agrees at 9 bases. V shed 8 bases, J shed 4 bases, and the junction held 9 bases outside the gene matches. This CDR3 has 15 residues. Germline V lookup: CDR1 MNHNS, CDR2 SASEGT. CDR3 nucleotides: TGTGCCAGCGGACGTAGCGGGGGACCTTACAATGAGCAGTTCTTC. Amino acid sequence: CASGRSGGPYNEQFF.

The rearrangement links TRBV2 to TRBJ2-7; tentative D call: TRBD1 (5 bases). V lost 6 bases and J lost 5, with 11 bases in between. This CDR3 has 12 residues. In germline, CDR1 is SNHLY, CDR2 FYNNEI. Written as DNA, the CDR3 is TGTGCCAGCAGCTATAGGGGTGACGAGCAGTACTTC. This encodes CASSYRGDEQYF.

The chain links TRBV14 to TRBJ2-1; D perhaps matches TRBD2 (8 bases). The V gene lost 4 bases and the J gene lost 6 bases, with 16 bases spanning the gap. Germline loops: CDR1 SGHDN, CDR2 FVKESK. This CDR3 is built from 15 residues. The CDR3 protein is CASSLGQAGGNEQFF. CDR3 in DNA: TGTGCCAGCAGCCTTGGACAGGCGGGGGGCAATGAGCAGTTCTTC.

This chain's CDR3 is CAWTGTANRSSYEQYF. The CDR3, as DNA: TGTGCCTGGACCGGGACAGCAAATAGAAGCTCCTACGAGCAGTACTTC. The chain recombines TRBV30 with TRBJ2-7, with TRBD1 matching 7 bases. The V segment lost 4 bases and the J segment 0 bases; nucleotides outside the gene matches: 12. This CDR3 comprises 16 residues. Germline V gene data show CDR1 as GTSNPN and CDR2 as SVGIG (reference sequence).

This clone was counted only a few times. The chain joins TRBV4-1 to TRBJ2-1, with D tentatively TRBD2 (6 bases). The V gene lost 4 bases and the J gene lost 10 bases, with 14 bases spanning the gap. The CDR3 runs 13 residues. CDR1 is MGHRA and CDR2 is YSYEKL in the germline V gene. The CDR3 protein is CASSLEGGGEQFF. CDR3 coding DNA: TGCGCCAGCAGCCTCGAAGGCGGAGGGGAGCAGTTCTTC.

This clone was detected once. The V gene is TRBV4-1, the J gene TRBJ1-2; TRBD1 might be the D (6 bases). The germline CDR1 and CDR2 sequences are MGHRA and YSYEKL. The CDR3 is made up of 14 amino acids. Trimming stripped 1 base from V and 4 bases from J, with 10 bases between. This CDR3 reads CASSQGVQGYGYTF. CDR3 coding DNA: TGCGCCAGCAGCCAAGGGGTACAGGGCTATGGCTACACCTTC.

Only a few counts were recorded for this clone. The germline gene is not matched at one end of the junction; a read error may be the cause. This sequence joins TRBV6-5 and TRBJ1-1, with D perhaps matching TRBD1 (5 bases). There are 14 residues in the CDR3. Germline V gives CDR1 MNHEY, CDR2 SVGAGI. CDR3 loop: CASSDSSKGTEAFF. The CDR3 nucleotides read TGTGCCAGCAGTGACTCCTCGAAGGGGACTGAAGCTTTCTTT.

The chain links TRBV18 to TRBJ2-2; D is unresolved. CDR3 length: 13 amino acids. Germline-derived CDR1 and CDR2 are KGHSH and LQKENI. V was clipped by 8 bases and J by 1 base, with 8 bases between them. The CDR3 DNA reads as TGTGCCAGCACAGTTCAGAACACCGGGGAGCTGTTTTTT. Encoded protein: CASTVQNTGELFF.

This clone has a handful of counts. The rearrangement links TRBV7-3 to TRBJ2-3; D is undetermined. The CDR3 runs to 14 residues. Germline V CDR1 and CDR2: SGHTA, FQGTGA. The ends were cut back, 5 bases at V and 0 bases at J, with 9 bases in the middle. CDR3 loop: CASSPMTSTDTQYF. CDR3 nucleotides: TGTGCCAGCAGCCCGATGACTAGCACAGATACGCAGTATTTT.

The rearrangement joins TRBV7-9 to TRBJ2-2; no definite D call. Looked up from germline, CDR1 is SEHNR and CDR2 is FQNEAQ (reference sequence). CDR3 size: 14 residues. Trimming took off 0 bases at V and 6 bases at J, with 8 bases between the two ends. The CDR3 DNA follows: TGTGCCAGCAGCTTAGCCGGGTCTGCCGGGGAGCTGTTTTTT. Translation: CASSLAGSAGELFF.

This chain joins TRBV5-1 and TRBJ2-7; 7 bases agree with TRBD1. Germline V CDR1 and CDR2: SGHRS, YFSETQ. V lost 1 base to trimming and J lost 3 bases; unmatched junction nucleotides: 1. This CDR3 contains 13 residues. CDR3 region: CASSLNRGYEQYF. The CDR3 bases are TGCGCCAGCAGCTTGAACAGGGGCTACGAGCAGTACTTC.